The TCR beta chain described here comes from a study of blood T cell repertoires in COVID-19. In the study overall: The United States, Italy and Spain were the sources of the acute and convalescent COVID-19 samples.

Study processing details: Reference gene primer amplification yielded estimated nucleated cell counts. The assay was immunoSEQ multiplex PCR, and TCRdb's table has in-frame clones only and misses some. V and J calls and clone size come straight from that table; D and trimming were deduced from the DNA. The sample includes some 670,000 clones, 85% to 90% of them seen just once. Germline V lookup: CDR1 LGHNA, CDR2 YSLEER. Trimming removed 4 bases from V and 7 bases from J; junction bases left unmatched: 6. The CDR3 runs 14 residues. This sequence joins TRBV4-3 and TRBJ1-4; TRBD1 aligns across 7 bases. This TCR derives from a woman aged 18-29 years with acute or convalescent COVID-19. Sequenced: peripheral blood. The CDR3 reads CASSPGTAPEKLFF. The CDR3 DNA sequence: TGCGCCAGCAGCCCCGGGACAGCGCCTGAAAAACTGTTTTTT.